Sequencing of this T cell receptor (beta chain) was carried out in a study of blood T cells in healthy people across ages. This clonotype turned up a few times. Next came a second PCR, run for 7 to 11 cycles, which used a sample-barcoded 5' primer along with a J-beta primer mix. TCRdb ran MiXCR on the 5' RACE reads and lists one entry per CDR3 protein. The sample contains hundreds of thousands of distinct CDR3 sequences, around 24% of which appear only once. V was clipped by 2 bases and J by 1 base; unmatched bases: 7. In germline, CDR1 is SEHNR, CDR2 FQNEAQ (reference sequence). This CDR3 comprises 18 residues. These data also featured in a second study, about T cells of mothers and their children. That report notes: Related and unrelated pairs show similar thymic shaping of TCR recombination output.

The specimen sequenced was blood. This rearrangement joins TRBV7-9 to TRBJ2-6; 8 bases map to TRBD1. The receptor was isolated from a boy aged 10-17 years in good health. The CDR3 loop is CASSLFGQGRSGANVLTF. Written as DNA, the CDR3 is TGTGCCAGCAGCTTATTTGGACAGGGCCGATCTGGGGCCAACGTCCTGACTTTC.